The 18 T cell receptor gamma chains below come from one sample, sequenced in a study of gamma-delta chains in newborns, infants, children. TCRdb called clones from the reads again using CATT. The table lists 1,500 to 2,000 gamma-chain clones, less than 15% of them singletons. Sequencing was done on a sample of blood. The receptors originated from a child who was a newborn, infant or young child, either healthy, febrile or measles-vaccinated (not recorded which).

Remarks on this clone: This DNA translates differently at residue 8 from the TCRdb protein, which is that of a much larger clone; a read error is likely, and the protein shown is the DNA's own translation. The chain joins TRGV9 to TRGJP. CDR3 length: 16 residues. Germline V lookup: CDR1 GITISATS, CDR2 ISYDGTV (reference sequence). As DNA, the CDR3 is TGTGCCTTGTGGGAGCCCCAAGGGTTGGGCAAAAAAATCAAGGTATTT. This encodes CALWEPQGLGKKIKVF.

This clone is labeled medium-sized. This sequence joins TRGV9 and TRGJP. Germline assignment: CDR1 GITISATS and CDR2 ISYDGTV (reference sequence). Trimming at V came to 4 bases and at J to 6 bases, leaving 6 bases not matched to a gene. The CDR3 loop spans 16 amino acids. The CDR3: CALWDRSELGKKIKVF. CDR3 in DNA: TGTGCCTTGTGGGACCGGTCAGAGTTGGGCAAAAAAATCAAGGTATTT.

Sample share makes this clone medium-sized (0.01 to 0.1%). This may stem from a read error, because a much larger clone lies one nucleotide away. This sample includes further DNA sequences coding for the same CDR3. The chain employs TRGV9 and TRGJP. The CDR3 is 15 amino acids. The V gene's germline CDR1 is GITISATS and CDR2 ISYDGTV (reference sequence). Trimming cost V 2 bases and J 7 bases; bases outside gene matches: 2. In nucleotides, the CDR3 is TGTGCCTTGTGGGAGGACGAGTTGGGCAAAAAAATCAAGGTATTT. It yields the protein CALWEDELGKKIKVF.

This clone appeared a few times. A far larger clone lies a single base away; this is likely a read error. Other DNA sequences in this specimen translate into the identical CDR3. The gene calls are TRGV9 and TRGJP. The CDR3 totals 16 residues. Germline values: CDR1 GITISATS, CDR2 ISYDGTV (reference sequence). CDR3 nucleotide sequence: TGTGCCTTGTGGGAGCCGCAAGAGTTGGGCAAAAAAATCAAGGTGTTT. Translated, it gives CALWEPQELGKKIKVF.

The sample holds one count of this clone. This sequence may be a read error, since a much larger clone differs from it by one base. The chain recombines TRGV9 with TRGJP. This CDR3 is 17 amino acids long. CDR1 GITISATS and CDR2 ISYDGTV come from the germline V gene (reference sequence). The CDR3 region has the DNA TGTGCCTTGTGGGAGGTGCAAGAAGAGTTGGGCAAAAAAATCGAGGTATTT. Residues: CALWEVQEELGKKIEVF.

This clone was seen more than once but under ten times. A junction boundary mismatches the germline segment, possibly from a read error. The chain combines TRGV8 with TRGJP2. The CDR3 is 17 residues long. Germline V gene lookup returns CDR1 VENAVY and CDR2 YDSYNSRV. The CDR3 loop is CATWDKSQYSSDWIQTF. For the CDR3, the DNA is TGTGCCACCTGGGACAAATCCCAATATAGTAGTGATTGGATCCAGACGTTT.

The chain is built from TRGV9 and TRGJP. Germline-derived CDR1 and CDR2 are GITISATS and ISYDGTV (reference sequence). This CDR3 has 15 residues. The junction had 5 bases not matched to a gene; V was cut back by 4 bases and J by 8 bases. This chain's CDR3 is CALWDRKLGKKIKVF. The CDR3 DNA is TGTGCCTTGTGGGACCGGAAGTTGGGCAAAAAAATCAAGGTATTT.

About this clone: A read error is possible here, since a much larger clone lies one base away. The chain carries TRGV9 and TRGJP. CDR3 length equals 15 residues. The germline V gene has CDR1 GITISATS and CDR2 ISYDGTV (reference sequence). Trimming removed 6 bases from V and 4 bases from J; junction bases left unmatched: 3. The CDR3 nucleotides read TGTGCCTTGTGGCATCAAGAGTTGGGCAAAAAAATCAAGGTATTT. It translates to CALWHQELGKKIKVF.

The chain has TRGV9 and TRGJP. The ends lost 3 bases at V and 4 bases at J; junction bases unmatched: 9. This CDR3 region has 18 residues. Per the germline V gene, CDR1 is GITISATS and CDR2 is ISYDGTV (reference sequence). The CDR3 loop is CALWETPKQELGKKIKVF. DNA for the CDR3: TGTGCCTTGTGGGAGACTCCTAAACAAGAGTTGGGCAAAAAAATCAAGGTATTT.

A few counts support this clone. A much bigger clone sits one base away, suggesting this may be a read error. J is TRGJP and V is TRGV9. Germline assignment: CDR1 GITISATS and CDR2 ISYDGTV (reference sequence). The CDR3 has 17 residues. The CDR3 sequence: CALWEAPQELGKKIRVF. The CDR3 DNA follows: TGTGCCTTGTGGGAGGCACCCCAAGAGTTGGGCAAAAAAATCAGGGTATTT.

V usage is TRGV9 and J usage is TRGJP. Trimming cost V 3 bases and J 3 bases; bases outside gene matches: 5. The CDR3 is 17 residues long. Looked up from germline, CDR1 is GITISATS and CDR2 is ISYDGTV (reference sequence). CDR3 nucleotide sequence: TGTGCCTTGTGGGAGATTACGCAAGAGTTGGGCAAAAAAATCAAGGTATTT. Translation: CALWEITQELGKKIKVF.

This clone showed up just a few times. Other DNA sequences within the sample encode an identical CDR3. The gene calls are TRGV9 and TRGJP. CDR3 length: 17 residues. V was clipped by 2 bases and J by 4 bases; unmatched bases: 5. Per the germline V gene, CDR1 is GITISATS and CDR2 is ISYDGTV (reference sequence). Here the CDR3 DNA reads TGTGCCTTGTGGGAGGGCTATCAAGAGTTGGGCAAAAAAATCAAGGTATTT. This sequence encodes CALWEGYQELGKKIKVF.

The V and J genes are TRGV2 and TRGJP1. After removal of 0 bases from V and 1 base from J, the junction contained 5 bases not matched to a gene. Germline V gives CDR1 EGSNGY, CDR2 YDSYNSKV. The CDR3 is made up of 16 amino acids. The CDR3 protein is CATWDGLGTTGWFKIF. The CDR3 DNA sequence: TGTGCCACCTGGGACGGGCTGGGTACCACTGGTTGGTTCAAGATATTT.

By share of the sample, this clone is medium-sized. A read error is possible here, since a much larger clone lies one base away. The V and J genes are TRGV9 and TRGJP. CDR3 length equals 16 residues. Per the germline V gene, CDR1 is GITISATS and CDR2 is ISYDGTV (reference sequence). The ends lost 2 bases at V and 5 bases at J; junction bases unmatched: 3. CDR3 in DNA: TGTGCCTTGTGGGAGGAGAAAGAGTTGGGCAAAAAAATCAAGGTATTT. Translated, it gives CALWEEKELGKKIKVF.

V usage is TRGV9 and J usage is TRGJP. The CDR3 extends over 17 amino acids. Germline assignment: CDR1 GITISATS and CDR2 ISYDGTV (reference sequence). Unmatched junction bases numbered 7, after V lost 1 base and J lost 7 bases. CDR3 nucleotide sequence: TGTGCCTTGTGGGAGGTCTTTCGTGAGTTGGGCAAAAAAATCAAGGTATTT. Translating gives CALWEVFRELGKKIKVF.

This clone was observed a handful of times. The chain couples TRGV9 to TRGJP. Germline values: CDR1 GITISATS, CDR2 ISYDGTV (reference sequence). Germline trimming cut 0 bases from V and 7 bases from J; bases unmatched to any gene: 6. The CDR3 is 17 residues long. The chain's CDR3 is CALWEVDRELGKKIKVF. The CDR3 nucleotides read TGTGCCTTGTGGGAGGTGGATAGGGAGTTGGGCAAAAAAATCAAGGTATTT.

With respect to this clone: TCRdb shows a much larger clone's protein in place of this DNA's translation, and the two differ at residue 15, likely through a read error; the protein shown is translated from the DNA. The rearrangement joins TRGV9 to TRGJP. The end of the DNA fits TRGJP1 better, so the J call may be wrong. This CDR3 contains 16 residues. Germline V gives CDR1 GITISATS, CDR2 ISYDGTV (reference sequence). The CDR3 reads CALWELQELGKKIKIF. CDR3 in DNA: TGTGCCTTGTGGGAGCTACAAGAGTTGGGCAAAAAAATCAAGATATTT.

About this clone: The protein in TCRdb stems from a much larger clone and differs at residue 4 from this DNA's translation, likely a read error; here the protein is translated from the DNA. This chain links TRGV9 with TRGJP. The CDR3 is 16 amino acids. The germline V gene encodes CDR1 GITISATS and CDR2 ISYDGTV (reference sequence). CDR3 in amino acids: CALREVRELGKKIKVF. The CDR3 nucleotides are TGTGCCTTGCGGGAGGTGCGGGAGTTGGGCAAAAAAATCAAGGTATTT.